This TCR beta chain was retrieved from a study of shared clonotypes between healthy human individuals. Sequencing was performed with immunoSEQ multiplex PCR; in TCRdb, only in-frame clones are kept and a portion is missing. In the table there are about half a million clones, around 77% of which are singletons. The CDR3 has 13 amino acids. V was shortened by 2 bases and J by 7 bases, with 13 bases between the two germline ends. Germline V gene data show CDR1 as SGHDT and CDR2 as YYEEEE. The source of this sequence is a woman between 35 and 50 years old in good health. Some clones in this sample may be carry-over from other donors' samples. The V call is TRBV5-6, the J call TRBJ2-7, with D perhaps matching TRBD1 or TRBD2 (5 bases each). Sequenced material: PBMCs. The CDR3 sequence is CASSFRDGGEQYF. CDR3 nucleotide sequence: TGTGCCAGCAGCTTCCGGGACGGTGGAGAGCAGTACTTC.